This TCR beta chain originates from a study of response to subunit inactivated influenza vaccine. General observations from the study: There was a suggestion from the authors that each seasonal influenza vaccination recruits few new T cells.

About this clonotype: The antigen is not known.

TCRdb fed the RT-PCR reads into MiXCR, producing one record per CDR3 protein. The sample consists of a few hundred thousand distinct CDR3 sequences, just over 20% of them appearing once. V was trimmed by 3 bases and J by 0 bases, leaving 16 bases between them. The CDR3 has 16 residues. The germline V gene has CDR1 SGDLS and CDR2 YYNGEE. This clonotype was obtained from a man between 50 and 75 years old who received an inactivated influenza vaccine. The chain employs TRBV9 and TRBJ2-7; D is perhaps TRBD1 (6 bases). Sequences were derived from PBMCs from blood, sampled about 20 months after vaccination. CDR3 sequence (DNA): TGTGCCAGCAGCGGAAGCCTCCGGACAGCCTCCTACGAGCAGTACTTC. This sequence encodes CASSGSLRTASYEQYF.